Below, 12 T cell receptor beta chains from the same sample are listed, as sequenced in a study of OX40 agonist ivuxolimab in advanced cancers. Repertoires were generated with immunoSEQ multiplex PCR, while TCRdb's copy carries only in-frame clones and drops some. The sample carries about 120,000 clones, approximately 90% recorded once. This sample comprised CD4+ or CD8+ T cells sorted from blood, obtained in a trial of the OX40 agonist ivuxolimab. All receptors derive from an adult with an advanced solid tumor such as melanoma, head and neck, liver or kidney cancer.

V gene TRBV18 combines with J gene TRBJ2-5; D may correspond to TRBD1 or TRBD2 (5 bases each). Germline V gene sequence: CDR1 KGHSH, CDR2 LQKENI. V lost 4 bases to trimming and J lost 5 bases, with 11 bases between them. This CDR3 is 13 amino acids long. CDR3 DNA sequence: TGTGCCAGCTCACGAGGGGAGAAGGAGACCCAGTACTTC. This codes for CASSRGEKETQYF.

CDR3 sequence: CATGSQGGETQYF. The CDR3 nucleotides are TGTGCCACCGGATCTCAGGGGGGGGAGACCCAGTACTTC. The chain combines TRBV27 with TRBJ2-5; possibly TRBD1 or TRBD2 for D (7 bases each). The CDR3 is 13 residues long. Germline V gives CDR1 MNHEY, CDR2 SMNVEV (reference sequence). V lost 10 bases, J lost 5 bases, and 17 bases lay in between.

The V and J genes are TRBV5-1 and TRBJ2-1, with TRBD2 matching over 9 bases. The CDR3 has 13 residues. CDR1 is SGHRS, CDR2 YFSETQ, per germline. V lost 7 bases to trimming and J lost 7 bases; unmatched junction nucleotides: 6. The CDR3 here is CASGLAGANEQFF. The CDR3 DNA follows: TGCGCCAGCGGTTTAGCGGGGGCAAATGAGCAGTTCTTC.

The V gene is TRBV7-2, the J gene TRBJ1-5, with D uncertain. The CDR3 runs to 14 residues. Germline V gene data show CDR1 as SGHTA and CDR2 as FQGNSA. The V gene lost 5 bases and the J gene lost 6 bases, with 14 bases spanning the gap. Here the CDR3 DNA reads TGTGCCAGCAGCCCCTCTCCGTCGGGTCAGCCCCAGCATTTT. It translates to CASSPSPSGQPQHF.

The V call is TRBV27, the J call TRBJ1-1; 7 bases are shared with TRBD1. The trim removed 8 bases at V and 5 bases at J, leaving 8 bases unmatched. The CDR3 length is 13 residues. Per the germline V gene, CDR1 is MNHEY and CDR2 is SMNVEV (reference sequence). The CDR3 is CASRRQGFTEAFF. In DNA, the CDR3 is TGTGCCAGCCGACGACAGGGATTTACTGAAGCTTTCTTT.

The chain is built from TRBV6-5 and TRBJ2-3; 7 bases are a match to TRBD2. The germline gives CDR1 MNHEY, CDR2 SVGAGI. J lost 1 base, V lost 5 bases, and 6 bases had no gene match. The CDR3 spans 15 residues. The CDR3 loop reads CASSLAESRTDTQYF. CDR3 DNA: TGTGCCAGCAGTCTAGCGGAGAGTCGCACAGATACGCAGTATTTT.

Written as DNA, the CDR3 is TGTGCCAGCAGTTCCGGGACAGCTAATGAAAAACTGTTTTTT. Translated, it gives CASSSGTANEKLFF. This chain joins TRBV6-5 and TRBJ1-4; 7 nucleotides line up with TRBD1. This CDR3 spans 14 amino acids. Germline CDR1 is MNHEY and CDR2 is SVGAGI. V lost 4 bases, J lost 3 bases, and 2 bases stayed unmatched.

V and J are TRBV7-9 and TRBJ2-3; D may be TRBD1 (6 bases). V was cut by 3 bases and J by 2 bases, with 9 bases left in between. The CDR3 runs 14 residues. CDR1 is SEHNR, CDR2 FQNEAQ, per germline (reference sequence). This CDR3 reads CASSLRGHTDTQYF. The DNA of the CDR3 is TGTGCCAGCAGCTTGAGGGGACACACAGATACGCAGTATTTT.

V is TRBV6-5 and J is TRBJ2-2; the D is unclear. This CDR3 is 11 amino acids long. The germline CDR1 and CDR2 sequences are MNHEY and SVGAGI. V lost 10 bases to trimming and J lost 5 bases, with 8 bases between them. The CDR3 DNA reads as TGTGCCAACCCCGAGACCGGGGAGCTGTTTTTT. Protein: CANPETGELFF.

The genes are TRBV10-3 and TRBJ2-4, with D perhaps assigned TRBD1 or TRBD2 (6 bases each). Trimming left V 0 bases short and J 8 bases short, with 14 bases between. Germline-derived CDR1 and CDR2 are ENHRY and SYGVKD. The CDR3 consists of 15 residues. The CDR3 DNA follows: TGTGCCATCAGTGAGTCGGTGGGGGGCTCGGACATTCAGTACTTC. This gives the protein CAISESVGGSDIQYF.

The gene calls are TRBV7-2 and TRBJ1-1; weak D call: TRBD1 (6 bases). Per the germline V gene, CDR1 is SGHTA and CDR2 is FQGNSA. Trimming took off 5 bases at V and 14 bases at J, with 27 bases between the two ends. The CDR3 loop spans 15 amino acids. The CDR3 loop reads CASSPPPGRGRVFFF. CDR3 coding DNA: TGTGCCAGCAGCCCACCCCCAGGCAGGGGCCGGGTCTTCTTCTTT.

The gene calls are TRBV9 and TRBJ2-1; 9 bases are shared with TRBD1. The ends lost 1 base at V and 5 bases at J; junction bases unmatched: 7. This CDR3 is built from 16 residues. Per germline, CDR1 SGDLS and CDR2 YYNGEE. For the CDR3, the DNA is TGTGCCAGCAGCGTATCACCCGGACAGGGGAACAATGAGCAGTTCTTC. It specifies CASSVSPGQGNNEQFF.